This T cell receptor (beta chain) was identified in a study of blood T cell repertoires in COVID-19. Study-wide context: Samples taken during acute and convalescent COVID-19 were collected in the United States, Italy and Spain. T cells, B-cell-depleted T cells, or PBMCs supplied cDNA or gDNA.

V gave up 5 bases and J gave up 4 bases; unmatched junction bases: 5. This CDR3 spans 14 amino acids. Germline CDR1 and CDR2: SGHNT and YENEEA. As processed by the authors: Amplified reference gene primers provided the basis for estimating nucleated cell counts. Data came from immunoSEQ multiplex PCR; TCRdb stores just in-frame clones and leaves some out. V, J and clone size are those of that table, while D and trimming were read from the DNA. Of fewer than 45,000 clones listed, 88% are singletons. The specimen was peripheral blood. This clonotype was sampled from a middle-aged woman with acute or convalescent COVID-19. V and J are TRBV11-3 and TRBJ2-3, with 8 bases that match TRBD2. In DNA form, the CDR3 reads TGTGCCAGCAGCCCAGCGGGAGTCCCAGATACGCAGTATTTT. It is translated as CASSPAGVPDTQYF. The full variable domain, rest sourced from reference TRBV11-3 and TRBJ2-3, is EAGVVQSPRYKIIEKKQPVAFWCNPISGHNTLYWYLQNLGQGPELLIRYENEEAVDDSQLPKDRFSAERLKGVDSTLKIQPAELGDSAVYLCASSPAGVPDTQYFGPGTRLTVL.